This record concerns one T cell receptor (beta chain) sequence. Its antigen is as yet unknown. J gave up 7 bases and V 5 bases, and 7 bases lay outside the gene matches. Germline V CDR1 and CDR2: PRHDT, FYEKMQ (reference sequence). This CDR3 has 14 residues. This sample is part of a study of T cell responses to AZD1222 COVID-19 vaccine. This table comes from immunoSEQ multiplex PCR, and its TCRdb copy is limited to in-frame clones, with some not included. The sample has approximately 99,000 clones; approximately 89% are singletons. Study-wide results and limits: Rises in breadth and depth of Spike-specific TCRs came after two AZD1222 doses. Within unmutated variant regions lay the reported targets of nearly half of spike-specific TCRs.

The sequenced sample was peripheral blood, obtained on day 0 of MenACWY control vaccination. The receptor's source is an adult in good health. The chain has TRBV13 and TRBJ1-2, with TRBD1 matching 10 bases. DNA for the CDR3: TGTGCCAGCAGCGTGGGACAGGGGAGTGCTGGCTACACCTTC. It yields the protein CASSVGQGSAGYTF.